This section outlines one T cell receptor (beta chain) sequence together with its context. The antigen it recognizes is unknown. The sample holds no much larger clone one base away, and base qualities are not on file. The library was made by 5' RACE. TCRdb shows the sequencer as Illumina HiSeq 2500. The second PCR ran for roughly 6 to 11 cycles and used a J-beta primer mix along with a sample-barcoded 5' primer. Each TCR beta cDNA molecule received a unique molecular identifier from a template-switch 5' adaptor carrying 12 random nucleotides. Each sample yielded at least 3 million CDR3-containing paired-end reads. First-strand cDNA was synthesized from all RNA with the Mint cDNA synthesis kit, primed by a TRBC-specific oligonucleotide. After uracil-DNA glycosylase treatment, a first 18-cycle PCR used universal primers M1SS and BC2_uni_R on all cDNA. In the original analysis: For normalization, 1 million high-quality reads were randomly selected from each sample, with every read carrying a distinct molecular identifier. Instead of being binned into consensus sequences, reads that shared molecular identifiers were thrown out. CDR3 identification, clonotype clustering and error correction used MiTCR with a Q25 quality threshold and the strictest error-elimination algorithm. A nonparametric unseen species model with Euler transformation was used to estimate lower-bound total TCR beta diversity. Using fastp at Q25 and MiXCR, TCRdb reprocessed the public reads and kept productive beta chains. Every entry covers one CDR3 protein and lists the most common genes and DNA from its rows. What appears here as the V and J calls and clone size reflects TCRdb's work, not the paper's. This sample is represented by 1.5 million to 2 million distinct CDR3 sequences; 40% to 55% of them were singletons. Less than 2.5% of the sample belongs to the ten largest clones.

This sample was included in a study of blood T cells in healthy people across ages (dated by TCRdb to between 2015 and 2016). Concerning the study at large: In model experiments, template switching captured roughly one uniquely barcoded TCR beta cDNA molecule for every two T cells. Using deep sequencing normalized with unique cDNA molecular identifiers, the study measured how TCR beta repertoire diversity changes with age. The donors were divided into four age groups: young (average about 16 years), middle-aged (roughly 40), aged (approximately 62) and long-lived (roughly 88). To avoid experimental bias, donors of different ages were spread randomly across the sequencing lanes. For two donors (one aged 18 to 30 and one aged 80 or older), the study analyzed two additional independent replicas of 1 million unique cDNA reads from the same blood draw. Beyond this particular receptor, the publication reports: There was a strong correlation between observed TCR beta diversity and the percentage of naive T cells measured by flow cytometry. Conclusive comparison of naive and antigen-experienced compartments was prevented by the profiling of bulk unsorted PBMCs. As age increased, observed TCR beta diversity per million T cells dropped in a roughly linear way, and a significant reduction was already evident by age about 36. Because the CMV infection status of the donors was unknown, age-related changes in expanded clonotypes may potentially have been confounded. Estimates of total diversity based on one million sequenced T cells were regarded as lower bounds and as underestimates. Compared with the aged group, the long-lived group had more naive CD4+ T cells, fewer expanded clones and increased TCR diversity, a pattern suggesting age selection.

The 35 to 40 donors, aged 6 to 90 years, were systemically healthy Caucasian individuals from Russia. Each donor gave approximately 9.3 milliliters of peripheral blood, collected into EDTA-treated Vacutainer tubes. PBMCs were isolated by Ficoll-Paque density-gradient centrifugation, with at least 6.5 million obtained per sample. Total RNA, at least 5 micrograms per sample, was extracted from PBMCs with Trizol reagent. For every donor, flow cytometry on a PBMC aliquot measured the percentage of naive CD45RAhigh/CD27high T cells. Reading the germline V gene gives CDR1 SGHAT and CDR2 FQNNGV. From the cysteine up to the phenylalanine, the CDR3 has a length of 15 residues. Only the CDR3 part of the read is kept: 45 bases, read in frame from the first base.

The sequence derives from a woman between 40 and 50 years old in good health. The chain employs TRBV11-2 and TRBJ2-5, with 8 bases aligning to TRBD1. The last part of the DNA fits TRBJ2-7 better; the J call may be wrong. The source material was blood. The sequenced DNA: TGTGCCAGCAGCGCGACAGGGGTCTTTATCTACGAGCAGTACTTC. Its protein reads: CASSATGVFIYEQYF.